Detailed here is one T cell receptor (beta chain). Its binding antigen is unknown. The sample holds no much larger clone one base away, and base qualities are not on file. Healthy HIV-negative adults with no recently reported acute infections or vaccinations were included as donors. Every donor was a Caucasian adult living in Nashville, Tennessee, USA. CD4+ T cells were enriched through magnetic negative selection, after which naive cells were positively selected on CD45RA and the remaining negative fraction served as the memory subset. Blood was collected by leukapheresis, and PBMCs were isolated by Ficoll-Histopaque density gradient centrifugation and then cryopreserved in liquid nitrogen vapor phase. Analytical flow cytometry was used to check the purity and quantity of each magnetically sorted T cell population. Genomic DNA was isolated from each sorted fraction and quantified by UV absorbance on a Nanodrop 2000c.

The sample comes from a study of shared clonotypes between healthy human individuals (dated by TCRdb to 2020 to 2021). About the investigation overall: A couple of women and a few men aged 18 to 49 years were included in the cohort. For each donor, CD4 naive and CD4 memory were each run on three plates, CD8 naive on two plates, and CD8 memory on one plate. Per donor, leukapheresis produced somewhere between about 0.94 and 8.9 billion PBMCs. To increase sequencing depth and limit assay-specific biases, different laboratories used diverse techniques to prepare libraries and sequence TCR repertoires. To estimate repertoire size and how much clonotypes are shared between individuals, the study performed deep sequencing of blood TCR repertoires from roughly five healthy adults.

General study outcomes and caveats: Sampling was limited to blood, and TCR repertoires in tissue likely differ from TCR repertoires in blood. Sharing across a handful of donors was observed for about 5% of naive CD4, 3% to 3.5% of naive CD8, about 2.3% of memory CD4, and less than 0.45% of memory CD8 clonotypes. Pairwise subsampling led to the expectation that sequencing depth would affect the degree of clonotype sharing among donors. Naive subsets generally had larger estimated clonotype richness than memory subsets did. Higher generation probabilities were observed for clonotypes shared by all four sorted-subset donors than for non-shared clonotypes. The genetic and exposure-history diversity represented was limited by the small number of donors. Incomplete sequencing was indicated by rarefaction of sorted-subset datasets, despite the large sequencing depth.

Using the deep immunoSEQ assay, multiplex PCR amplified TCR CDR3 regions from genomic DNA. For each cell subset, the extracted genomic DNA was distributed evenly across all wells of several immunoSEQ 96-well plates, and each plate served as one replicate. For sorted subsets, each replicate PCR was loaded with about 0.2 ug genomic DNA, equivalent to about 30,000 T cell genomes. Purified libraries were quantified with a Qubit 3.0 fluorometer, sized on a Bioanalyzer 2100, and re-quantified with the KAPA Library Quantification kit. A separate single-read 150-cycle Illumina NextSeq 550 flow cell was used to sequence each immunoSEQ 96-well plate. Per the original workflow: Because the immunoSEQ output included only junctional sequences and no quality scores, the filtering could not be the same as the filtering used for full-length reads. To assign V/J genes and CDR3, sequences were annotated against IMGT germline references using PyIR, a Python wrapper for IgBLAST v1.9. Reads were removed for weak V/J assignments (E-value above 1e-6), missing CDR3, stop codons, out-of-frame junctions, or ambiguous translated residues. V3J clonotypes were defined as sequences sharing an identical inferred V gene, J gene, and CDR3 amino acid sequence. The percentage overlap between two repertoires was calculated by dividing the number of shared unique clonotypes by the size of the smaller repertoire. Richness of each repertoire was evaluated using RTK rarefaction, the Chao1 estimator, and Recon v2.1 estimates of unobserved clonotypes. Generation probabilities were computed with OLGA for all TCRbeta clonotypes obtained by the gDNA method from a handful of donors. TCRdb's version of the immuneACCESS table is confined to in-frame rearrangements and falls short of the full clone set. An unresolved V gene accounts for under half of the shortfall where checked; the remainder is of unknown origin. D and trimming come from the DNA, and the V and J calls and clone size come from that table. The sample has 2,500,000 or so clones on record, approximately 94% of them singletons. Jointly, the top ten make up approximately 0.36% of the sample.

Based on the germline V gene (reference sequence), the CDR1 and CDR2 sequences are SEHNR and FQNEAQ. Deletion took 4 bases off V and 0 bases off J, with a span of 12 bases between the germline ends. The CDR3 starts with the cysteine, ends with the phenylalanine, and has 15 residues. Just CDR3 DNA is preserved here, 45 bases in frame from base 1. The sequence joins TRBV7-9 to TRBJ1-1, and TRBD1 may be the D gene, going by 5 matching bases. This TCR was sampled from a man aged 18 to 29 in good health. Some clones in this sample may be carry-over from other donors' samples. Material: naive CD4+ T cells from PBMCs. The label giving this sample's cell subset or site can be read as: CD45RA+ positively selected. The nucleotides read TGTGCCAGCAGCTCCCACAGGAGGATGAACACTGAAGCTTTCTTT. This translates into CASSSHRRMNTEAFF.